This section outlines one T cell receptor beta chain sequence together with its context. Its antigen is unknown. There are 16 residues in the CDR3. V was clipped by 2 bases and J by 7 bases, with 17 bases between them. Germline CDR1 and CDR2: SEHNR and FQNEAQ (reference sequence). This specimen comes from a study of shared clonotypes between healthy human individuals. Study information: Donors consisted of a couple of women and a few men between 18 and 49. Study-level results: Some naive CD4 clonotypes, around 4.7%, turned up in common across several donors.

Each cell subset's genomic DNA was divided evenly among several immunoSEQ plates. Per the original data handling: Junction-only immunoSEQ sequences carried no quality scores, so filtering differed. The data were produced by immunoSEQ multiplex PCR, yet TCRdb's version contains in-frame clones alone and is incomplete. The DNA was the basis for D and trimming; V, J and clone size are from that table. This table has about 1.5 million clones, roughly 96% appearing once. The rearrangement joins TRBV7-9 to TRBJ2-2; D unclear. The source is a man in his thirties or forties in good health. Input material: naive CD4+ T cells sorted from blood. Noted subset: CD45RA+ positively selected. CDR3 coding DNA: TGTGCCAGCAGCTTATACTTGCCGAGCTTAGGCGGGGAGCTGTTTTTT. Translation gives CASSLYLPSLGGELFF.